This T cell receptor beta chain was sequenced during a study of Ad26.COV2.S vaccination and SARS-CoV-2 variants. The V end lost 1 base, the J end lost 4 bases, and 4 bases lay between the germline ends. CDR1 is SEHNR, CDR2 FQNEAQ, per germline (reference sequence). The CDR3 contains 12 residues. Treatment noted: 19 received Ad26.COV2.S at low or high dose, single or two shots; five or six received placebo; per-sample allocation not given. Samples came from day 63 after the first vaccine or placebo injection. At a Boston site, the person donating was an adult of 18-55 years. This table comes from immunoSEQ multiplex PCR, and its TCRdb copy is limited to in-frame clones, with some not included. This table holds roughly 420,000 clones, more than 75% found once. Comments on this clone: Other DNA sequences in this specimen translate into the identical CDR3.

The receptor was isolated from a person between 18 and 59 years old who received the Ad26.COV2.S COVID-19 vaccine or a placebo. The sequences come from peripheral blood, collected in a trial of Ad26.COV2.S vaccine versus placebo. The genes are TRBV7-9 and TRBJ1-1; D is ambiguous. CDR3: CASSLGSTEAFF. The CDR3 bases are TGTGCCAGCAGCTTAGGGAGCACTGAAGCTTTCTTT.